This T cell receptor beta chain was recovered during a study of shared clonotypes between healthy human individuals. The CDR3 sequence is 17 residues long. CDR1 is GTSNPN and CDR2 is SVGIG in the germline V gene (reference sequence). Among the donors, all were Caucasian adults who lived in Nashville, Tennessee. Details on this clone: A read error is possible here, since a much larger clone lies one base away.

The study ran the assay at deep level. An even split of each subset's genomic DNA across several immunoSEQ plates was performed. Produced via immunoSEQ multiplex PCR; TCRdb's table is partial and in-frame only. The sample has roughly 500,000 clones; around 78% are singletons. The TCR sequence derives from a woman aged 40 to 50 in good health. Some clones in this sample may be carry-over from other donors' samples. The specimen was PBMCs. This chain connects TRBV30 to TRBJ1-1, with 9 bases identical to TRBD1. For the CDR3, the DNA is TGTGCCGGACGCCAGACAGGGGGAACGCAACGGAACGCTGAAGCTTTCTTT. This sequence encodes CAGRQTGGTQRNAEAFF. The full variable domain, rest sourced from reference TRBV30 and TRBJ1-1, is SQTIHQWPATLVQPVGSPLSLECTVEGTSNPNLYWYRQAAGRGLQLLFYSVGIGQISSEVPQNLSASRPQDRQFILSSKKLLLSDSGFYLCAGRQTGGTQRNAEAFFGQGTRLTVV.